This record looks at one T cell receptor (beta chain) sequence and its context. The antigen is not known. As every portion of the isolated RNA was reverse transcribed, the sequencing read expressed TCRB transcripts. Clones were sequenced by immunoSEQ multiplex PCR, and TCRdb holds only the in-frame ones, with some missing. The repertoire holds some 400,000 clones, with about 15% as singletons. This record comes from a study of beta chain features in type 1 diabetes. CD4+ naive, central memory, regulatory and stem cell-like memory cells were sorted via CD45RO/CCR7/CD25/CD127/CD95/CD27. Study-wide results and limits: Whether TCRB rearrangement is influenced by HLA type went unresolved here. TCRB repertoires of naive, central memory and Treg cells appeared more similar among patients than among healthy donors. More deletions and fewer insertions at VDJ junctions were seen in type 1 diabetes patients.

The CDR3 is made up of 15 amino acids. V was clipped by 4 bases and J by 1 base; unmatched bases: 7. Germline CDR1 LNHDA, CDR2 SQIVND (reference sequence). The chain uses TRBV19 and TRBJ2-7; the match to TRBD1 covers 7 bases. Material for sequencing was naive CD4+ T cells from blood. The clonotype originates from a young woman in good health. CDR3 nucleotide sequence: TGTGCCAGTAGTACACGACAGGGCGCGTCCTACGAGCAGTACTTC. It translates to CASSTRQGASYEQYF.